The TCR beta chain under discussion was sequenced for a study of cytomegalovirus exposure and HLA in healthy donors. Both 60 Vbeta primers and 13 Jbeta primers went into the PCR. The method was immunoSEQ multiplex PCR; TCRdb's version includes in-frame clones alone and lacks a portion of them. The data contain approximately 120,000 clones, about 74% of them singletons. The CDR3 runs 14 residues. CDR1 and CDR2 from the germline V gene are SGHNT and YENEEA. V lost 1 base and J 4 bases, leaving 11 bases between the germline ends. This clone was seen a handful of times. Its antigen is unknown. Although they were nominally healthy when sampled, donors likely had unrecorded immune exposures. Study-wide points: Within an earlier analysis, most TCR beta V segments proved productive either about 87% or about 30% of the time. In a later analysis, at a false discovery rate of 0.05, approximately 16,000 TCR beta sequences were associated with HLA alleles. One later analysis reportedly identified an Asian-associated ancestry cluster that showed fewer N-insertions than the roughly 700-donor mean.

This TCR was sampled from a woman in her fifties or sixties in good health and CMV-seropositive. Sequencing used PBMCs. The V and J genes are TRBV11-3 and TRBJ2-7; no reliable D call. CDR3 amino acids: CASSLGGSSYEQYF. The CDR3 DNA sequence: TGTGCCAGCAGCTTAGGAGGAAGTTCTTACGAGCAGTACTTC.